A selection of T cell receptor beta chains follows, all from one sample in a study of blood T cell repertoires in COVID-19. Only in-frame clones appear in the TCRdb table, and some are missing; sequencing was by immunoSEQ multiplex PCR. In the table there are 280,000 or so clones, roughly 85% of which are singletons. The source material was peripheral blood. Receptors originate from a woman between 50 and 59 years old who had recovered from COVID-19. Both conserved end residues are part of each CDR3. The order of the fields is CDR3 length, clone size, J gene, V gene, D gene, CDR3 DNA, CDR3 protein. D genes are given only for firm matches. Expanded clones are given a class, and other clones once, few, many or no size at all.

CDR3 length: 15
clone size: -
J gene: TRBJ2-7
V gene: TRBV18
D gene: -
CDR3 DNA: TGTGCCAGCTCACCGGGGGCAGGACTTACCTACGAGCAGTACTTC
CDR3 protein: CASSPGAGLTYEQYF

CDR3 length: 15
clone size: -
J gene: TRBJ1-6
V gene: TRBV18
D gene: -
CDR3 DNA: TGTGCCAGCTCCCCTGGTGGGGGGGGCAATTCACCCCTCCACTTT
CDR3 protein: CASSPGGGGNSPLHF

CDR3 length: 15
clone size: many
J gene: TRBJ2-1
V gene: TRBV19
D gene: TRBD2
CDR3 DNA: TGTGCCTGTAGTATTGGGACTGGGGCGGGGGGTGAGCAGTTCTTC
CDR3 protein: CACSIGTGAGGEQFF

CDR3 length: 17
clone size: -
J gene: TRBJ1-3
V gene: TRBV3-1/TRBV3-2
D gene: TRBD1
CDR3 DNA: TGTGCCAGCAGCCCCCGGGACAGGCGGTTCTCTGGAAACACCATATATTTT
CDR3 protein: CASSPRDRRFSGNTIYF

CDR3 length: 16
clone size: few
J gene: TRBJ2-1
V gene: TRBV24-1
D gene: TRBD1
CDR3 DNA: TGTGCCACCAGTGTGACGGGACAGGGGCGCTACAATGAGCAGTTCTTC
CDR3 protein: CATSVTGQGRYNEQFF

CDR3 length: 14
clone size: -
J gene: TRBJ2-3
V gene: TRBV5-4
D gene: -
CDR3 DNA: TGTGCCGCGGGACTCATAAGCGACACAGATACGCAGTATTTT
CDR3 protein: CAAGLISDTDTQYF

CDR3 length: 15
clone size: -
J gene: TRBJ2-7
V gene: TRBV5-1
D gene: TRBD2
CDR3 DNA: TGCGCCAGCAGCGTATTAGCGGGAGATAGATACGAGCAGTACTTC
CDR3 protein: CASSVLAGDRYEQYF

CDR3 length: 13
clone size: -
J gene: TRBJ2-3
V gene: TRBV6-5
D gene: TRBD1
CDR3 DNA: TGTGCCAGCAGAAGCCAGGGGGCAGATACGCAGTATTTT
CDR3 protein: CASRSQGADTQYF

CDR3 length: 13
clone size: -
J gene: TRBJ1-5
V gene: TRBV12-3/TRBV12-4
D gene: -
CDR3 DNA: TGTGCCAGCAGTTTAAGGGACAAACAGCCCCAGCATTTT
CDR3 protein: CASSLRDKQPQHF

CDR3 length: 16
clone size: -
J gene: TRBJ1-1
V gene: TRBV6-2/TRBV6-3
D gene: TRBD1
CDR3 DNA: TGTGCCAGCAGTTACCAGACAGGGGAGCTGAACACTGAAGCTTTCTTT
CDR3 protein: CASSYQTGELNTEAFF

CDR3 length: 13
clone size: -
J gene: TRBJ2-5
V gene: TRBV6-6
D gene: TRBD1
CDR3 DNA: TGTGCCAGCAGAACGGACAGGGGAGAGACCCAGTACTTC
CDR3 protein: CASRTDRGETQYF

CDR3 length: 14
clone size: -
J gene: TRBJ2-7
V gene: TRBV9
D gene: -
CDR3 DNA: TGTGCCAGCAGCGATCCAGGAAAAACTTACGAGCAGTACTTC
CDR3 protein: CASSDPGKTYEQYF

CDR3 length: 15
clone size: -
J gene: TRBJ1-1
V gene: TRBV11-2
D gene: -
CDR3 DNA: TGTGCCAGCAGCTTAGAGGGGGGGGCGATCACTGAAGCTTTCTTT
CDR3 protein: CASSLEGGAITEAFF

CDR3 length: 13
clone size: -
J gene: TRBJ1-2
V gene: TRBV2
D gene: -
CDR3 DNA: TGTGCCAGCAGGGCTACAGCCGCTAATGGCTACACCTTC
CDR3 protein: CASRATAANGYTF

CDR3 length: 16
clone size: -
J gene: TRBJ2-2
V gene: TRBV4-3
D gene: -
CDR3 DNA: TGCGCCAGCAGCCAAGAAATACTTCCGAACACCGGGGAGCTGTTTTTT
CDR3 protein: CASSQEILPNTGELFF

CDR3 length: 15
clone size: -
J gene: TRBJ2-2
V gene: TRBV6-1
D gene: -
CDR3 DNA: TGTGCCAGCAGTGATCAGACGGTAGGGGCCGGGGAGCTGTTTTTT
CDR3 protein: CASSDQTVGAGELFF

CDR3 length: 16
clone size: -
J gene: TRBJ2-3
V gene: TRBV6-4
D gene: TRBD1
CDR3 DNA: TGTGCCAGCAGTGCTTCTAGGGGGCGTAACACAGATACGCAGTATTTT
CDR3 protein: CASSASRGRNTDTQYF

CDR3 length: 15
clone size: -
J gene: TRBJ1-4
V gene: TRBV28
D gene: TRBD1
CDR3 DNA: TGTGCCAGCAGTCCAGGACAGGGATGGGATGAAAAACTGTTTTTT
CDR3 protein: CASSPGQGWDEKLFF

CDR3 length: 12
clone size: -
J gene: TRBJ2-1
V gene: TRBV7-9
D gene: TRBD1
CDR3 DNA: TGTGCCAGCAGCTCCGGACAGGGCGAGCAGTTCTTC
CDR3 protein: CASSSGQGEQFF

CDR3 length: 14
clone size: -
J gene: TRBJ2-7
V gene: TRBV7-9
D gene: TRBD1
CDR3 DNA: TGTGCCAGCATAACCGGGACAGGGACCTACGAGCAGTACTTC
CDR3 protein: CASITGTGTYEQYF

CDR3 length: 15
clone size: few
J gene: TRBJ2-3
V gene: TRBV6-5
D gene: -
CDR3 DNA: TGTGCCAGCAGTTACGGGCAGGGCCTCACAGATACGCAGTATTTT
CDR3 protein: CASSYGQGLTDTQYF

CDR3 length: 15
clone size: -
J gene: TRBJ2-7
V gene: TRBV28
D gene: TRBD1
CDR3 DNA: TGTGCCAGCAAGCGAGGACAGGGGGCACTCCGCGAGCAGTACTTC
CDR3 protein: CASKRGQGALREQYF

CDR3 length: 13
clone size: -
J gene: TRBJ2-7
V gene: TRBV28
D gene: TRBD1
CDR3 DNA: TGTGCCAGCAGTTCCTCGGACAGGTGGGAGCAGTACTTC
CDR3 protein: CASSSSDRWEQYF

CDR3 length: 13
clone size: -
J gene: TRBJ2-4
V gene: TRBV2
D gene: TRBD1
CDR3 DNA: TGTGCCACCCTAGGGACAGGGAAAAACATTCAGTACTTC
CDR3 protein: CATLGTGKNIQYF

CDR3 length: 15
clone size: -
J gene: TRBJ2-7
V gene: TRBV28
D gene: TRBD2
CDR3 DNA: TGTGCCAGCAGTTTATCGAGCGGGAGTACGTACGAGCAGTACTTC
CDR3 protein: CASSLSSGSTYEQYF

CDR3 length: 16
clone size: -
J gene: TRBJ1-5
V gene: TRBV2
D gene: TRBD1
CDR3 DNA: TGTGCCAGCAGTGTTGAGACAGGGGTAAGCAATCAGCCCCAGCATTTT
CDR3 protein: CASSVETGVSNQPQHF

CDR3 length: 15
clone size: -
J gene: TRBJ2-1
V gene: TRBV18
D gene: -
CDR3 DNA: TGTGCCAGCTCACCACCAGCGAGTGAGCCCAATGAGCAGTTCTTC
CDR3 protein: CASSPPASEPNEQFF

CDR3 length: 14
clone size: -
J gene: TRBJ2-5
V gene: TRBV9
D gene: TRBD1
CDR3 DNA: TGTGCCAGCAGCGTAGCAGGGGGCCAAGAGACCCAGTACTTC
CDR3 protein: CASSVAGGQETQYF

CDR3 length: 16
clone size: once
J gene: TRBJ2-1
V gene: TRBV15
D gene: TRBD2
CDR3 DNA: TGTGCCACCAGCAGAGTGCGGCTAGCGGGAGCGGTTGAGCAGTTCTTC
CDR3 protein: CATSRVRLAGAVEQFF

CDR3 length: 13
clone size: -
J gene: TRBJ2-5
V gene: TRBV28
D gene: TRBD1
CDR3 DNA: TGTGCCAGCAGCTCAGGGGGACAAGAGACCCAGTACTTC
CDR3 protein: CASSSGGQETQYF

CDR3 length: 14
clone size: -
J gene: TRBJ1-2
V gene: TRBV4-2
D gene: -
CDR3 DNA: TGTGCCAGCAGCCAAGAACTAGGGCCTGCTGGCTACACCTTC
CDR3 protein: CASSQELGPAGYTF

CDR3 length: 15
clone size: -
J gene: TRBJ2-6
V gene: TRBV5-4
D gene: -
CDR3 DNA: TGTGCCAGCAGCGAATGGGGCGCTGGGGCCAACGTCCTGACTTTC
CDR3 protein: CASSEWGAGANVLTF

CDR3 length: 12
clone size: -
J gene: TRBJ2-5
V gene: TRBV2
D gene: -
CDR3 DNA: TGTGCCAGCAAGGAGTCAGGGGAGACCCAGTACTTC
CDR3 protein: CASKESGETQYF

CDR3 length: 14
clone size: -
J gene: TRBJ1-1
V gene: TRBV9
D gene: TRBD1
CDR3 DNA: TGTGCCAGCAGCAGATATCAGGGGGCAGGTGAAGCTTTCTTT
CDR3 protein: CASSRYQGAGEAFF

CDR3 length: 15
clone size: -
J gene: TRBJ1-5
V gene: TRBV7-2
D gene: TRBD1
CDR3 DNA: TGTGCCAGCAGCTTAGGGACAGGGCGCAATCAGCCCCAGCATTTT
CDR3 protein: CASSLGTGRNQPQHF

CDR3 length: 16
clone size: -
J gene: TRBJ2-1
V gene: TRBV5-4
D gene: TRBD2
CDR3 DNA: TGTGCCAGCAGCCATGGACTAGCGGGGGGGTACAATGAGCAGTTCTTC
CDR3 protein: CASSHGLAGGYNEQFF

CDR3 length: 13
clone size: -
J gene: TRBJ2-6
V gene: TRBV27
D gene: -
CDR3 DNA: TGTGCCAGCAGTACACCTGGGGCCAACGTCCTGACTTTC
CDR3 protein: CASSTPGANVLTF

CDR3 length: 15
clone size: -
J gene: TRBJ2-5
V gene: TRBV9
D gene: -
CDR3 DNA: TGTGCCAGCAGCGTCCGGCCGGGTAGGCAAGAGACCCAGTACTTC
CDR3 protein: CASSVRPGRQETQYF

CDR3 length: 16
clone size: once
J gene: TRBJ1-3
V gene: TRBV9
D gene: -
CDR3 DNA: TGTGCCAGCAGCGACCTATCCAGGGGCGGGTGGAACACCATATATTTT
CDR3 protein: CASSDLSRGGWNTIYF

CDR3 length: 19
clone size: -
J gene: TRBJ1-2
V gene: TRBV7-3
D gene: TRBD1
CDR3 DNA: TGTGCCAGCAGCTTAAACCCCCCCGTTCGGGACAGGGTGGTTGGTGGCTACACCTTC
CDR3 protein: CASSLNPPVRDRVVGGYTF